These T cell receptor beta chains were read from a single sample in a study of cytotoxic CD8 clonotypes in ibrutinib-treated CLL. Some clones are missing from TCRdb's copy, which holds only in-frame ones; the method was immunoSEQ multiplex PCR. The sample has approximately 120,000 clones, about 58% seen once. The sequences come from PBMCs, collected after 24 months of ibrutinib treatment. Receptors originate from a human donor with chronic lymphocytic leukemia. CDR3s include the opening cysteine and the closing phenylalanine or tryptophan. The D gene is left open where the match is weak. Size tells how often a clone was seen (once, few, many) or the class of an expanded clone, and some rows leave it out.

v_gene	j_gene	d_gene	abundance	CDR3nt	CDR3aa
TRBV7-3	TRBJ2-3	-	-	TGTGCCAGCAGCCCCGAGCCCAGCGCCCTTCCAGATACGCAGTATTTT	CASSPEPSALPDTQYF
TRBV11-1	TRBJ1-1	-	few	TGTGCCAGCAGCTTAGCCGAATTGGTCACTGAAGCTTTCTTT	CASSLAELVTEAFF
TRBV13	TRBJ2-7	TRBD1	-	TGTGCCAGCGCCGGGACAGGGGGATCCGAGCAGTACTTC	CASAGTGGSEQYF
TRBV10-3	TRBJ2-7	TRBD2	-	TGTGCCATCAGTCGGACTAGCTCTTACGAGCAGTACTTC	CAISRTSSYEQYF
TRBV7-2	TRBJ2-2	-	-	TGTGCCAGCAGCTTAATTCTCCGGGAGCTGTTTTTT	CASSLILRELFF
TRBV25-1	TRBJ2-6	TRBD1	few	TGTGCCAGCAGTCCCTCCGGCGGTGGACAGGGCGGCGTCCTGACTTTC	CASSPSGGGQGGVLTF
TRBV6-5	TRBJ2-3	-	-	TGTGCCAGCGTTGACCGCACAGATACGCAGTATTTT	CASVDRTDTQYF
TRBV28	TRBJ2-7	TRBD1	-	TGTGCCAGCAGTTCACCGGGACAGGGGCTATCCTACGAGCAGTACTTC	CASSSPGQGLSYEQYF
TRBV7-9	TRBJ2-3	TRBD1	few	TGTGCCAGCAGCCGGACAGGGACAGATACGCAGTATTTT	CASSRTGTDTQYF
TRBV12-5	TRBJ2-3	TRBD1	-	TGTGCTAGTGGTTGGGGACAGGGGGGAACAGATACGCAGTATTTT	CASGWGQGGTDTQYF
TRBV7-3	TRBJ2-5	-	many	TGTGCCAGCAGCTTGTCGAGCAGCCAAGAGACCCAGTACTTC	CASSLSSSQETQYF
TRBV15	TRBJ1-1	TRBD1	-	TGTGCCACCAGCAGAGGCGAGGGGGCTAGGTGGGCTTTCTTT	CATSRGEGARWAFF